The following is a TCR beta chain sequence with its context. Its binding antigen is unknown. Per-base qualities were not stored, and no clone one base away is much larger. This sample stems from a study of blood T cell repertoires in COVID-19 (dated by TCRdb to 2020 to 2022). Regarding the research as a whole: Samples from collaborators originated in the United States, Italy and Spain and spanned both the acute and convalescent phases of COVID-19. Samples were obtained from the ongoing ImmuneRACE study (first 160 participants) and from 1,200 or so subjects provided by 6 global collaborators. The repertoires were released in a freely available public database meant as a resource for research on the immune response to SARS-CoV-2. Where available, HLA class I and class II types were taken from metadata supplied by the sample provider and were not determined by assay-based typing. Sample metadata almost always included a de-identified subject ID, COVID-19 status, age in years and sex. The prospective study material was composed of cDNA or gDNA derived from T cells, B-cell-depleted T cells, or PBMCs. Deeply sampled blood TCRbeta repertoires from subjects exposed to, actively infected with, or recovered from COVID-19 were included in the dataset.

Overall results and qualifications from the work: The amount of clinical and demographic metadata varied by source and participant and was provided uncurated.

The V end loses 2 bases and the J end loses 3 bases, and a stretch of 14 bases separates them. In the germline V gene, CDR1 corresponds to LGHNA and CDR2 to YSLEER. Inclusive of the bounding cysteine and phenylalanine, the CDR3 is 16 residues long. The sequence is cut down to CDR3 DNA, 48 bases in frame from base 1. Collaborating institutions collected whole blood in K2EDTA tubes following their own protocols. For TCRbeta analysis, collaborator samples were shipped as frozen whole blood, as isolated PBMCs, or as DNA extracted from either sample type. TCRbeta CDR3 regions were amplified from genomic DNA using the immunoSEQ Assay, a bias-controlled multiplex PCR. Regarding the original processing steps: The number of nucleated cells in each sample was estimated from the amplification of reference gene primers within the assay. To quantify the absolute abundance of each unique TCRbeta CDR3 rearrangement, sequence reads were collapsed and filtered. For each sample, productive Simpson clonality was calculated as the square root of Simpson's diversity index across productive rearrangements. TCRdb retrieved this table from immuneACCESS and kept in-frame rearrangements only. Not all clones are present; in checked studies, unresolved V genes account for under half, and no reason is known for the remainder. V, J and clone size derive from that table, while D and trimming were established from the DNA sequence. The sample profile shows approximately 27,000 clones; approximately 96% of them were found once. About 4% of the sample lies in the top ten.

Sequences were obtained from peripheral blood. The chain is encoded by TRBV4-3 joined to TRBJ2-1; D gene: possibly TRBD1, on 7 matching bases. The clonotype comes from a human donor with active COVID-19. The donor label of this sample is uncertain. CDR3 sequence: CASSQQGVGGYNEQFF. DNA sequence: TGCGCCAGCAGCCAACAGGGGGTGGGGGGCTACAATGAGCAGTTCTTC.